Sequencing of this T cell receptor (beta chain) was carried out in a study of cytomegalovirus exposure and HLA in healthy donors (dated by TCRdb to the late 2010s). For the wider study: A later analysis indicated that the 100 to 150 validation repertoires were generated on the platform also employed for the 700 or so repertoires of the first cohort. The study aimed to test whether cataloging public T cell receptors could reveal signatures of past pathogen exposure. In addition to the first cohort of roughly 700 subjects, a separate validation cohort of approximately 130 different subjects was used. To predict cytomegalovirus infection status, the study combined high-throughput TCR immunosequencing, statistical association of individual TCRs with disease status, and machine learning.

Broad study findings and their caveats: Of the cluster scores, approximately 94% were above 0 in a later analysis, which found that TCRs clustered in the first cohort also tended to co-occur in the 120 or so validation repertoires. Cytomegalovirus status was reported to be diagnosed by the classifier with high specificity and sensitivity in both the original and validation cohorts. A few of the identified cytomegalovirus-associated TCR beta chains were confirmed in vitro to be specific for cytomegalovirus antigens. A later analysis lacked HLA typing for the validation cohort, so it scored co-occurrence in that cohort across all 130 or so repertoires. According to the authors, the approach could potentially be generalized to other disease states and immunological phenotypes. While some public TCRs were present in many individuals, most TCR sequences turned up only very rarely across donors. In the study, some 160 TCR beta chains were listed as associated with cytomegalovirus.

The donors were included in the validation cohort of over a hundred subjects, a group kept apart from the approximately 670-subject first cohort. Between the V and J ends, shortened by 0 bases and 6 bases respectively, the junction contains 4 bases. CDR1 and CDR2 are read off the germline V gene as SGDLS and YYNGEE. Including cysteine and phenylalanine, the CDR3 has 12 amino acids. Only the CDR3 portion is preserved as DNA: 36 bases, with reading frame beginning at the first base. As concerns this clone: The antigen this receptor binds is unknown. Base qualities are not provided; no much larger clone lies one nucleotide away.

Library prep was done by the immunoSEQ multiplex PCR assay. The paper's processing steps were these. To diagnose cytomegalovirus status from the catalog of TCR beta chain sequences, a statistical classification framework was built. TCRdb took over this immuneACCESS table, retaining in-frame rearrangements with V and J assigned. Such tables are incomplete; in checked studies, under half of the missing clones stem from an unresolved V gene, and the remainder is unexplained. Clonal size and the V and J genes are those of that table, whereas D and trimming came from the DNA. The sample has around 120,000 clones on record, over 85% of them singletons. Together, the top ten hold under 2% of the sample.

Sequenced: PBMCs. The receptor's source is a woman younger than 35 in good health and CMV-seronegative. The V gene is TRBV9 and the J gene is TRBJ2-1, with the D gene not confidently named. The nucleotide sequence reads TGTGCCAGCAGCGTAGTATCCAATGAGCAGTTCTTC. Its coded protein is CASSVVSNEQFF.